This T cell receptor beta chain is from a study of T cells expressing NK-cell markers (dated by TCRdb to the early 2020s). About the full investigation: Three sorted T-cell subsets (CD3+CD56+NKG2C+, CD3+CD56+NKG2C- and CD3+CD56-NKG2C+) from about 8 donors had their TCR beta-chain repertoires profiled. Randomly selected healthy volunteers, three men and five women, were used as the eight sequenced donors. Among the eight sequenced donors, only one was HCMV-seronegative, while the other seven were HCMV-seropositive. Libraries were sequenced as 2 x 150 bp reads on Illumina HiSeq 2000/2500, MiSeq or NextSeq.

The instrument given in TCRdb is Illumina HiSeq 2000. TCR beta cDNA libraries were made by 5'RACE template switching that added a universal primer site and unique molecular identifiers. cDNA synthesis was primed from the TCR beta constant segment, followed by two successive PCR amplification steps. The source study handled its data this way. Reads were demultiplexed and grouped by UMI with MIGEC, and clonotypes were assembled and quantified with MiTCR. To remove erroneous sequences, TCR cDNA sequences were retained only when supported by two or more reads. The tcR package was used for downstream repertoire analysis, and clonotypes were matched between fractions using CDR3 nucleotide sequence together with V segment. VDJmatch was used to annotate antigen specificity against VDJdb, with one amino acid substitution in CDR3 allowed. Reprocessed by TCRdb, the reads give a single entry per CDR3 protein sequence, without DNA. These V and J calls rely on TCRdb rather than the paper's analysis. The table of this sample itemizes about 160,000 distinct CDR3 sequences. The ten most abundant clones make up approximately 17% of the sample.

CDR1 is given as DFQATT and CDR2 as SNEGSKA, both from the germline V gene (reference sequence). Reading from cysteine to phenylalanine, the CDR3 counts 13 amino acids. No DNA appears here. Beyond this particular receptor, the publication reports: In 5 to 7 donors, the dominant CD3+CD56+NKG2C+ clonotypes were found to rank among the top 10 CD8+ clonotypes and to make up roughly 1.0-8% of CD8+ T cells. Whether the expanded NKG2C-expressing T cell clones were specific for HCMV antigens was left unclear. Those dominant clonotypes were again the most abundant among CD3+CD56-NKG2C+ cells in a few donors, at about 28.3-60.1%.

Concerning this clonotype itself: Its antigen remains undetermined.

A commercial ELISA kit detecting HCMV-specific IgG in serum was used to determine HCMV serostatus. Peripheral blood mononuclear cells were isolated from blood by Ficoll density gradient centrifugation. The specimen was blood T cells: a sorted CD56 or NKG2C T cell subset, CD4+ or CD8+ T cells, or bulk PBMC T cells (not recorded which). The sequence was collected from a woman between 18 and 70 years old in good health. The chain couples TRBV20-1 to TRBJ2-5. The CDR3 protein is CSAREVLEETQYF.